This TCR beta chain was sequenced in a study of T cells in Graves' hyperthyroidism and ophthalmopathy (dated by TCRdb to between 2019 and 2020). In terms of the full investigation: To identify TCR V-J signatures that set the groups apart, the researchers used a discovery cohort of approximately 98 patients, made up of 40 to 45 with Graves' ophthalmopathy and 57 with stable Graves' hyperthyroidism. An independent validation cohort of around 19 hyperthyroidism patients and more than 15 patients who later progressed to ophthalmopathy tested prospective prediction of ophthalmopathy. The 100 discovery patients were randomly split 7:3 into training and test sets. In addition, the study compared T-cell repertoires in thyroid tissue and in blood from over 5 Graves' hyperthyroidism patients. Once sampling was done, hyperthyroidism patients were given methimazole at a starting dose of 30 mg daily, whereas ophthalmopathy patients were given high-dose intravenous methylprednisolone. The paper reports TCR Vbeta CDR3 sequencing of some 140 peripheral blood samples: around 45 ophthalmopathy, 75 to 80 hyperthyroidism and around 17 progressor patients. The paper's findings and limits, for the study overall: In validation, progression to ophthalmopathy was predicted by the model with roughly 71% sensitivity and roughly 76% specificity, a median of roughly 6 months before onset. Sample size was not statistically predetermined, and investigators were not blinded to group allocation. A model built on a 13 V-J signature distinguished ophthalmopathy from stable hyperthyroidism, reaching roughly 88% sensitivity and approximately 83% specificity in cross-validation and 80%/75% in testing. Blood samples also contained most of the expanded thyroid clonotypes (frequency above 0.001), which suggests that blood repertoires may reflect thyroid immune responses.

The TCR beta CDR3 regions were amplified from RNA transcripts. A first-round RT-PCR of the TCR CDR3 used the HTBI primer set with the Qiagen OneStep RT-PCR kit. The libraries were constructed in a second round of multiplex PCR and then size-selected and purified. Libraries were sequenced paired-end with 100 bp reads on an Illumina HiSeq2000. Concerning the study's data processing: SOAPnuke was used to process the raw data, with reads discarded if the reads contained adapters or uncalled bases, had a mean Phred below 15, or lacked an exact constant-primer or identifier match. High-quality paired reads were merged with COPE v1.2.5, and unique nucleotide sequences were defined as clonotypes. MiTCR v1.1 was used to align clonotypes to the IMGT TRBV, TRBD and TRBJ reference segments. Only V-J combinations with frequency above 0.0001, covering 99% to 99.2% of repertoires, were analysed. A TCS score was defined as the ratio of F50 (clonal expansion) to E x V (chaos), with BLOSUM62-based TCRdist applied between CDR3 peptides within each V-J. Welch's t-statistics and random forest reduced approximately 520 V-J features to around 14, which were used in a naive Bayes classifier (R e1071). The Morisita-Horn index was used to measure how similar the thyroid and blood repertoires were. TCRdb reanalyzed the raw reads on its own, using fastp at Q25 for trimming and MiXCR for clone calling, and kept in-frame beta chains. Records with the same CDR3 protein are collapsed into one entry carrying the most frequent genes and DNA. These V and J calls rely on TCRdb rather than the paper's analysis. This sample lists approximately 700,000 distinct CDR3 sequences; about 45% were detected once. The ten top clones hold approximately 7.2% of the sample.

Any patient with an uncontrolled infection, another autoimmune disease, pregnancy or lactation was excluded. Diagnoses relied on clinical symptoms, serum thyroxine and TRAb, thyroid ultrasound and orbital computed tomography. Trizol reagent was used to extract total RNA, and RNA quality was then checked on an Agilent 2100 Bioanalyzer. A few counts support this clonotype. Its antigen remains undetermined. Base qualities are not at hand, and no much larger clone is one base apart. V and J are truncated by 0 bases and 4 bases respectively, leaving an intervening sequence of 9 bases. CDR1 and CDR2 (MNHEY, SVGAGI) derive from the germline V gene. Its CDR3 holds 14 amino acids, cysteine through phenylalanine. Here the CDR3 DNA is all that survives: 42 bases in frame from base 1.

The chain couples TRBV6-5 to TRBJ1-2; TRBD1 is perhaps the D gene, given 6 matching bases. The sample consisted of peripheral blood or thyroid tissue (not recorded which). The TCR was taken from an adult man with Graves' disease, either hyperthyroidism or ophthalmopathy (not recorded which). The CDR3 region: CASSYSNRAYGYTF. The DNA reads TGTGCCAGCAGTTACTCAAACAGGGCCTATGGCTACACCTTC.